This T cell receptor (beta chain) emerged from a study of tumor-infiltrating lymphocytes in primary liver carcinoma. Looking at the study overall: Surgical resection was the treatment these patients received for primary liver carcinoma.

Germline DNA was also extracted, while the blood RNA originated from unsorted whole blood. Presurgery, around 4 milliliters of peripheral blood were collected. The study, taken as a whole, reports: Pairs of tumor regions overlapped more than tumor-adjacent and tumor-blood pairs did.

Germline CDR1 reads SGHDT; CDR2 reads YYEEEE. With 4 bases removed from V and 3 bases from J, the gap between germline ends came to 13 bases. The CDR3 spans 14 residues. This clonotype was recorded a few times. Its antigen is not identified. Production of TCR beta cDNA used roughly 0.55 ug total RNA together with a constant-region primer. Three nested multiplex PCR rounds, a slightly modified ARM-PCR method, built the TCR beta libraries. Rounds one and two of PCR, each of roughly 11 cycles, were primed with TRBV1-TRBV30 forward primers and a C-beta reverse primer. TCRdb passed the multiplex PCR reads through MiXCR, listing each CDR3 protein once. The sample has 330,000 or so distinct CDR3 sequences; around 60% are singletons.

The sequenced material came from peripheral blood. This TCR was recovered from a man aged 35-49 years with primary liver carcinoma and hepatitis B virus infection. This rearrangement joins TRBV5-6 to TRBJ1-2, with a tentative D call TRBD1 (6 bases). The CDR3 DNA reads TGTGCCAGCAGCGTGATAGGACAGTACTATGGCTACACCTTC. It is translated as CASSVIGQYYGYTF.